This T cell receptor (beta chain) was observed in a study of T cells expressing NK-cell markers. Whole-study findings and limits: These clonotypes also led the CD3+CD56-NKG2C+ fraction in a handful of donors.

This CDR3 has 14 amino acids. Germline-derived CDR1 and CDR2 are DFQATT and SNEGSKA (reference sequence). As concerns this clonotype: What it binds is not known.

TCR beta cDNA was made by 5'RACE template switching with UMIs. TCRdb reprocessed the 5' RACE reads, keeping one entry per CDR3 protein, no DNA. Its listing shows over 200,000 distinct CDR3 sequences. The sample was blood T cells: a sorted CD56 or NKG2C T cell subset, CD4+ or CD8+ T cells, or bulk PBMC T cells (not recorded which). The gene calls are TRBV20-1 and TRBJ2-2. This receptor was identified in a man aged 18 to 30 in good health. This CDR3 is CSARGSSGTGELFF.